Listed here is a single T cell receptor beta chain. Its antigen is currently unknown. The data were obtained in a study of T cells after yellow fever vaccination. Study outcomes and limitations: The bulk population could contribute abundant contaminating clonotypes to FACS-sorted repertoires. Most clones from primary vaccination were detected again post-booster (just over 95% CD4, around 90% CD8). Though weaker, the secondary response peaked faster, on day 5 versus 15.

By 5'RACE template switching, TCR cDNA was produced, with a universal primer site and UMIs added in the process. TCRdb reprocessed the 5' RACE reads via MiXCR and lists one record per CDR3 protein. The sample includes some 560,000 distinct CDR3 sequences, about a sixth of them seen just once. This clonotype was sampled from a man between 18 and 35 years old who received the YFV17D yellow fever vaccine. The sequences come from PBMCs, collected 5 days after the first yellow fever vaccination.

The CDR3 sequence: CASSAAFSSYNSPLHF. The DNA for the CDR3 is TGTGCCAGCAGCGCCGCCTTTAGCTCCTATAATTCACCCCTCCACTTT. The chain couples TRBV7-9 to TRBJ1-6; D remains unclear. The CDR3 consists of 16 residues. With 5 bases removed from V and 0 bases from J, the gap between germline ends came to 11 bases. Per germline, CDR1 SEHNR and CDR2 FQNEAQ (reference sequence).